This T cell receptor (beta chain) came from a study of long-term antiretroviral therapy in people with HIV (dated 2022 in TCRdb). Broadly, across the study: The earliest samples were collected approximately a decade before the 2015 WHO recommendation for immediate ART, a period when ART was typically delayed until CD4 counts fell. Whether ART initiation and durable HIV suppression were associated with changes in peripheral blood TRB repertoire composition and diversity was tested in a retrospective serial study. A total of roughly 200 cryopreserved PBMC samples came from approximately 30 adults with confirmed HIV infection and were collected serially over a mean of roughly six years (range 1-12). Among the 25 to 35 participants with HIV, eleven were female. No cross-contamination during QIAcube processing turned up in test extractions that ran a monoclonal T-cell line alongside 30 to 40 polyclonal samples. Results the study describes overall, beyond this receptor: Unsorted PBMC were profiled instead of sorted CD4+ and CD8+ T cells because pre-ART samples had limited cell numbers. Starting ART was linked to a significant rise in TRB diversity, yet even after long-term ART the diversity remained significantly lower than in transplant donor controls. Since PBMC availability was limited, sequencing covered only the TCR beta chain, with no alpha chain pairing. The repertoire was dominated across all time points by expanded TRB clones identified before ART initiation, although this dominance was seen to fluctuate and to decrease in many PLHIV after ART. Compared with controls, HIV repertoires had narrower CDR3 length ranges, and the network structure pointed to an antigen-experienced repertoire that shifted only slightly toward naive after ART. The samples span the years 2004 to 2017, and the ART regimens used may be less effective than current regimens. Inferences about post-ART repertoire changes were limited because no data were available on ART adherence, viral resistance or therapy changes.

CDR1 and CDR2 are drawn from the germline V gene (reference sequence): LNHNV, YYDKDF. The CDR3 runs 16 amino acids, cysteine and phenylalanine included. Only CDR3 DNA remains: 48 bases, in frame from the first base. V is cut by 3 bases and J by 2 bases, and the space between the germline ends is 17 bases. The immunoSEQ hsTCRB v3.0 assay was used at survey level resolution to sequence the TRB variable region. A depth of roughly 35,000-50,000 T-cell genomes per sample was targeted for TRB sequencing. TRB libraries were pooled and sequenced on an Illumina MiSeq using a v3 150-cycle kit. Turning to the authors' computational methods: Repertoire analysis was performed in R inside a reproducible Nextflow workflow that covered QC, data transformation and analysis. LymphoSeq2, an R package for exploring AIRR-Seq data, was used to implement custom analyses. Several samples that produced fewer than 5000 total TRB sequences were removed, so 150 to 200 HIV repertoires were analyzed. Among the 170 to 200 retained HIV repertoires, 59 were collected before ART initiation and 129 after ART initiation. Each repertoire was downsampled to 5000 TRB nucleotide sequences, and summary statistics were averaged across 100 downsampling iterations. The analysis kept only TRB sequences whose CDR3 regions were at least seven amino acids long. Two measures captured diversity: a Shannon entropy-derived clonality score and the Gini coefficient. In the repertoire networks, any two of the top 5000 CDR3 amino acid sequences were linked whenever the two sequences differed by an edit distance of one. For TRB CDR3 amino acid sequences, GLIPH2 was used to predict antigen specificity groups and MHC restriction. To flag known CMV, EBV, HIV or tissue antigen associations, CDR3 amino acid sequences were matched against VDJdb and McPAS-TCR. Pre-ART, post-ART and control groups were compared with Wilcoxon signed-rank tests and Holm-Bonferroni correction. In TCRdb, the immuneACCESS table is reduced to in-frame sequences with V and J assigned. These tables do not hold every clone; where another copy was compared, an unresolved V gene accounts for under half, and the others remain unexplained. V, J and clone size are those of that table, while D and trimming were read from the DNA. The sample yields under 45,000 clones; 85% to 95% were counted once. Approximately 2.2% of the sample is taken by the ten largest.

To be included, a participant needed at least one PBMC sample from before ART initiation plus at least two post-ART samples. Treatment was received in the United States of America by all participants with HIV. Cryopreserved samples of 1-10 million PBMC were thawed and washed before DNA extraction. At the time of the earliest PBMC sample for each participant with HIV, ages ranged from about 23 to 60 years. PBMC samples from each participant spanned 1-4 timepoints before ART initiation and 2-8 timepoints after ART initiation, with a median of 7 samples. Serial HIV viral load, CD4+ T-cell count, ART history and demographic data were obtained for every participant. Using a Qiagen kit on a QIAcube, genomic DNA was extracted from unsorted PBMC, with samples processed in batches of 12. A remark on this clone: The specificity of this receptor is unknown. Base qualities are missing; no much larger clone stands one base away.

The source was unsorted PBMCs, collected around 9.2 years after starting antiretroviral therapy. This receptor chain uses TRBV15 and TRBJ2-7; no D segment can be confidently identified. This clonotype originated in a man aged 25-45 years with HIV. The CDR3 here reads CATSSVKITNTYEQYF. The DNA sequence reads TGTGCCACCAGCAGCGTAAAGATTACGAATACCTACGAGCAGTACTTC.